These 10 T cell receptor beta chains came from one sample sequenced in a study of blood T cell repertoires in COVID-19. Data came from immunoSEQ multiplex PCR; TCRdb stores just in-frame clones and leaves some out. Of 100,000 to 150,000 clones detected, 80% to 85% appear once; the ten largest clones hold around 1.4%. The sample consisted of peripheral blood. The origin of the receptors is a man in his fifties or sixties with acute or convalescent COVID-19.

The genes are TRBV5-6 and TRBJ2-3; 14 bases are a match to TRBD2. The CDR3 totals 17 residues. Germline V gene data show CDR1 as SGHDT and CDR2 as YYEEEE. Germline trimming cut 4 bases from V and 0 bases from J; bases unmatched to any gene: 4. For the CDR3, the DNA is TGTGCCAGCAGCCGTCGACTAGCGGGAGGGAGCACAGATACGCAGTATTTT. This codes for CASSRRLAGGSTDTQYF.

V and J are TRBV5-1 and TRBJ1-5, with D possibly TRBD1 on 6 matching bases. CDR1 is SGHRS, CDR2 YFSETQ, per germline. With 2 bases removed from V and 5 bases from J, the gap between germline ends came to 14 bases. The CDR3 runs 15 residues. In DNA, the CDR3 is TGCGCCAGCAGCTTAAGAGGGGGTGGCGATCAGCCCCAGCATTTT. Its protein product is CASSLRGGGDQPQHF.

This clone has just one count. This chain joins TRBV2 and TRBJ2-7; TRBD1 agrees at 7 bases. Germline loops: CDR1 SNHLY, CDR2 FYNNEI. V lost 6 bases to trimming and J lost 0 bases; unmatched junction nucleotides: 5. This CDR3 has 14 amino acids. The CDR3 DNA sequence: TGTGCCAGCAGGGGACAGCGCCACTCCTACGAGCAGTACTTC. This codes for CASRGQRHSYEQYF.

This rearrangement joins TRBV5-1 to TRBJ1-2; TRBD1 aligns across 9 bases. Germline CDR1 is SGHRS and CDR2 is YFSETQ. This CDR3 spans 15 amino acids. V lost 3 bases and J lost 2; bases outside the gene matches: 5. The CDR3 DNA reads TGCGCCAGCAGCTCTGCCGGGACAGGGAACTATGGCTACACCTTC. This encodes CASSSAGTGNYGYTF. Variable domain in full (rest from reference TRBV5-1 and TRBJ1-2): KAGVTQTPRYLIKTRGQQVTLSCSPISGHRSVSWYQQTPGQGLQFLFEYFSETQRNKGNFPGRFSGRQFSNSRSEMNVSTLELGDSALYLCASSSAGTGNYGYTFGSGTRLTVV.

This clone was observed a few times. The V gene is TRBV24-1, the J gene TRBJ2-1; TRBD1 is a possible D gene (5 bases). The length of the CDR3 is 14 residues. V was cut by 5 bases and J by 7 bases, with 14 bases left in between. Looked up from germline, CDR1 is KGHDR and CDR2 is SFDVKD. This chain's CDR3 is CATSAEMGRNEQFF. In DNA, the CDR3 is TGTGCCACCAGTGCGGAGATGGGGCGGAATGAGCAGTTCTTC.

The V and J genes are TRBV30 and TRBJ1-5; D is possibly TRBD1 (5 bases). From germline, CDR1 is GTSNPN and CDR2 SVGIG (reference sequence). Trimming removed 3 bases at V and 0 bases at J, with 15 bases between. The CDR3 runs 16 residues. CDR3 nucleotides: TGTGCCTGGAGCCAAGGGGCAGGGTCTAGCAATCAGCCCCAGCATTTT. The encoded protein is CAWSQGAGSSNQPQHF.

CDR3 sequence reads: CASSGGQGEKLFF. DNA for the CDR3: TGTGCCAGCAGTGGGGGACAGGGAGAAAAACTGTTTTTT. The chain carries TRBV2 and TRBJ1-4; 9 bases line up with TRBD1. CDR1 SNHLY and CDR2 FYNNEI come from the germline V gene. Trimming at V came to 4 bases and at J to 8 bases, leaving 2 bases not matched to a gene. There are 13 residues in the CDR3. Full variable domain (missing parts from reference TRBV2 and TRBJ1-4): EPEVTQTPSHQVTQMGQEVILRCVPISNHLYFYWYRQILGQKVEFLVSFYNNEISEKSEIFDDQFSVERPDGSNFTLKIRSTKLEDSAMYFCASSGGQGEKLFFGSGTQLSVL.

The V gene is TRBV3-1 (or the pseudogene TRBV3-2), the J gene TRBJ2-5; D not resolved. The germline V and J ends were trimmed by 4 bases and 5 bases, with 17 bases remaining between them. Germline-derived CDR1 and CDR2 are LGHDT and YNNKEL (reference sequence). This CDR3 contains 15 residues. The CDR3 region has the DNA TGTGCCAGCAGCCCCCTCGGTCCCCAGGTGGAGACCCAGTACTTC. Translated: CASSPLGPQVETQYF.

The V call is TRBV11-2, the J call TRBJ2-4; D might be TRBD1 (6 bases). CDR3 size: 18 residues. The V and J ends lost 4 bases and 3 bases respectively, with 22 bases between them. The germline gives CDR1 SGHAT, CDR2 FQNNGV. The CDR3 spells CASSSRLEGEGVKNIQYF. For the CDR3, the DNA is TGTGCCAGCAGCTCAAGACTTGAGGGGGAAGGAGTCAAAAACATTCAGTACTTC.

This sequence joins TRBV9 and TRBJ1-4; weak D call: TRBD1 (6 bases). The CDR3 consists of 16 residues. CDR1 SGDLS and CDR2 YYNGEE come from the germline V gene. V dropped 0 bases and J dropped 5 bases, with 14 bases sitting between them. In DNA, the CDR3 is TGTGCCAGCAGCGTAGCCGGGGTTGGGGGCAATGAAAAACTGTTTTTT. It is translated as CASSVAGVGGNEKLFF.